The TCR beta chain described here comes from a study of tumor-infiltrating lymphocytes in oesophageal squamous cell carcinoma (dated by TCRdb to the mid-2010s). The protocol used for the library was PCR. Sequencing was performed on an Illumina HiSeq 2000. TCRdb reprocessed the public reads (quality trimming at Q25 with fastp, clone calling with MiXCR) and kept in-frame beta chains. A single entry per CDR3 protein holds the most common genes and DNA from its merged rows. This sample holds over 11,000 distinct CDR3 sequences; 46% were observed only once. The top ten clones comprise about half of the sample. Notes on this clonotype: The antigen this receptor binds is unknown. The record has no base qualities; no much larger clone is one base away.

The sequence came from a male donor with esophageal squamous cell carcinoma. Sequencing used blood.

The CDR3 has the sequence CASSFGAGDRADTQYF. The nucleotides read TGTGCCAGCAGCTTCGGAGCGGGGGACAGGGCAGATACGCAGTATTTT. Recombination connected TRBV5-6 to TRBJ2-3; the best D guess is TRBD1, with 9 bases matching. V and J are truncated by 2 bases and 4 bases respectively, leaving an intervening sequence of 17 bases. CDR1 SGHDT and CDR2 YYEEEE are derived from the germline V gene. From its cysteine to its phenylalanine, the CDR3 spans 16 amino acids. Only the CDR3 portion is preserved as DNA: 48 bases, with reading frame beginning at the first base.